The sequence of this T cell receptor beta chain was determined in a study of regulatory T cells in long-lasting Graves disease. CDR3 regions were amplified by Arm-PCR using iRepertoire HTBI primers to build TCR beta libraries. TCRdb analysed the multiplex PCR reads with MiXCR anew, one entry per CDR3 protein. The sample has about 470,000 distinct CDR3 sequences, about 22% seen once. Germline CDR1 reads MNHEY; CDR2 reads SVGEGT. The ends lost 5 bases at V and 2 bases at J; junction bases unmatched: 9. The CDR3 loop spans 16 amino acids. Study findings and constraints: Persistent cases favored TRBV28, TRBJ1-2 and TRBJ2-5.

A note on this clonotype: Its antigen remains unidentified.

Time point: persistent/refractory GD, antithyroid drugs over 5 years with positive TRAb. PBMC RNA was the source of the TCR library. The source was peripheral blood mononuclear cells (PBMCs), collected when the disease was refractory, from a patient treated with antithyroid drugs. The chain combines TRBV6-2 or TRBV6-3 with TRBJ2-3, with 8 bases fitting TRBD1. The receptor was isolated from a female donor with Graves disease. CDR3 nucleotide sequence: TGTGCCAGCAGTGAAAGATGGACAGGGATCACAGATACGCAGTATTTT. Protein sequence: CASSERWTGITDTQYF.